The 27 T cell receptor beta chains presented below share a single source sample, sequenced in a study of long-term antiretroviral therapy in people with HIV. A v3.0 immunoSEQ assay was performed at survey level. Only in-frame clones appear in the TCRdb table, and some are missing; sequencing was by immunoSEQ multiplex PCR. The table includes 28,000 or so clones, over 85% detected once. Specimen: unsorted PBMCs, collected 6.2 years after starting antiretroviral therapy. These receptors originate from a man between 40 and 49 years old with HIV.

This chain joins TRBV9 and TRBJ1-2; D unclear. Germline V lookup: CDR1 SGDLS, CDR2 YYNGEE. V shed 2 bases and J shed 4 bases, with 12 bases lying between them. This CDR3 region has 14 residues. CDR3 residues: CASSVTRESYGYTF. In DNA form, the CDR3 reads TGTGCCAGCAGCGTCACTCGGGAGAGCTATGGCTACACCTTC.

The rearrangement joins TRBV5-1 to TRBJ1-3; D remains unclear. The V end lost 5 bases, the J end lost 0 bases, and 12 bases lay between the germline ends. Germline V gene sequence: CDR1 SGHRS, CDR2 YFSETQ. The CDR3 runs 15 residues. CDR3 DNA sequence: TGCGCCAGCAGTCCAGCAGGTAGCTCTGGAAACACCATATATTTT. Translating gives CASSPAGSSGNTIYF.

The chain employs TRBV2 and TRBJ2-1, with 10 bases fitting TRBD2. Trimming cost V 11 bases and J 6 bases; bases outside gene matches: 7. Germline V gene data show CDR1 as SNHLY and CDR2 as FYNNEI. The CDR3 is 13 amino acids. In DNA, the CDR3 is TGTGCCCGCACGGGACTAGCGAGCAATGAGCAGTTCTTC. Translated: CARTGLASNEQFF.

This rearrangement joins TRBV9 to TRBJ2-3; D is undetermined. The V and J ends lost 0 bases and 6 bases respectively, with 8 bases between them. The CDR3 covers 13 residues. The germline V gene has CDR1 SGDLS and CDR2 YYNGEE. The CDR3 reads CASSVGQPDTQYF. The CDR3 nucleotides are TGTGCCAGCAGCGTAGGTCAGCCTGATACGCAGTATTTT. The full variable domain, its missing parts supplied by reference TRBV9 and TRBJ2-3, is DSGVTQTPKHLITATGQRVTLRCSPRSGDLSVYWYQQSLDQGLQFLIQYYNGEERAKGNILERFSAQQFPDLHSELNLSSLELGDSALYFCASSVGQPDTQYFGPGTRLTVL.

The gene calls are TRBV9 and TRBJ2-3, with D possibly being TRBD2 (6 bases). The ends were cut back, 3 bases at V and 3 bases at J, with 17 bases in the middle. Germline V CDR1 and CDR2: SGDLS, YYNGEE. There are 16 residues in the CDR3. The CDR3 is CASSETKAGETDTQYF. The CDR3 DNA reads as TGTGCCAGCAGCGAAACGAAAGCGGGCGAAACAGATACGCAGTATTTT. Together with reference TRBV9 and TRBJ2-3, the CDR3 gives the full variable domain: DSGVTQTPKHLITATGQRVTLRCSPRSGDLSVYWYQQSLDQGLQFLIQYYNGEERAKGNILERFSAQQFPDLHSELNLSSLELGDSALYFCASSETKAGETDTQYFGPGTRLTVL.

The V gene is TRBV29-1, the J gene TRBJ1-2, with 10 bases aligning to TRBD1. With 6 bases clipped from V and 2 bases from J, the junction kept 6 bases outside the gene matches. Per germline, CDR1 SQVTM and CDR2 ANQGSEA. This CDR3 is built from 14 residues. CDR3 loop: CSVQGDRGNYGYTF. The CDR3 region has the DNA TGCAGCGTCCAAGGGGACAGGGGCAACTATGGCTACACCTTC.

This chain connects TRBV20-1 to TRBJ2-7; the D is unclear. This CDR3 region has 11 residues. Germline V gives CDR1 DFQATT, CDR2 SNEGSKA (reference sequence). V was pared by 4 bases and J by 1 base, with 5 bases between. The CDR3 here is CSATFSYEQYF. The CDR3 DNA reads TGCAGTGCTACCTTTTCCTACGAGCAGTACTTC.

The V call is TRBV7-2, the J call TRBJ2-2; D gene uncertain. CDR3 length equals 14 residues. The V end lost 4 bases, the J end lost 0 bases, and 6 bases lay between the germline ends. Germline V lookup: CDR1 SGHTA, CDR2 FQGNSA. CDR3 loop: CASSSIANTGELFF. DNA for the CDR3: TGTGCCAGCAGCTCGATAGCGAACACCGGGGAGCTGTTTTTT.

A word on this clone: At one end the junction does not follow the germline gene, possibly because of a read error. The chain is built from TRBV7-7 and TRBJ1-5, with 9 bases matching TRBD1. The CDR3 extends over 21 amino acids. In germline, CDR1 is SSHAT, CDR2 FNYEAQ (reference sequence). CDR3 nucleotide sequence: TGTGCTAGCAAGGGCGGTTCGGGACAGGGCCTTCTCAGCTATAGCAATCAGCCCCAGCATTTT. Translated, it gives CASKGGSGQGLLSYSNQPQHF.

The rearrangement joins TRBV10-3 to TRBJ2-3; maybe TRBD2 (5 bases). Germline V CDR1 and CDR2: ENHRY, SYGVKD. V was clipped by 4 bases and J by 6 bases, with 11 bases between them. CDR3 length: 13 amino acids. CDR3 sequence reads: CAISGRTGDTQYF. The CDR3 DNA reads as TGTGCCATCAGTGGCCGAACGGGGGATACGCAGTATTTT.

The chain has TRBV19 and TRBJ2-7; a possible D gene is TRBD2 (6 bases). The CDR3 contains 15 residues. Germline V gene sequence: CDR1 LNHDA, CDR2 SQIVND (reference sequence). The V gene lost 5 bases and the J gene lost 0 bases, with 14 bases spanning the gap. The CDR3 reads CASSASGTLSYEQYF. DNA of the CDR3: TGTGCCAGTAGTGCCTCCGGGACTCTCTCCTACGAGCAGTACTTC.

CDR3 sequence: CASFRPLSLAGDSTDTQYF. CDR3 bases: TGTGCCAGCTTCCGGCCACTTAGCCTAGCGGGAGATAGCACAGATACGCAGTATTTT. V and J are TRBV2 and TRBJ2-3; TRBD2 aligns across 10 bases. Germline V gene lookup returns CDR1 SNHLY and CDR2 FYNNEI. With V trimmed by 8 bases and J by 0 bases, 17 bases remained unmatched. The CDR3 covers 19 residues.

The V gene is TRBV4-1, the J gene TRBJ1-1, with no clear D. Germline-derived CDR1 and CDR2 are MGHRA and YSYEKL. Trimming shortened V by 0 bases and J by 3 bases, and 14 bases separated the two germline ends. The CDR3 has 16 amino acids. The CDR3 protein is CASSQETYSGDTEAFF. CDR3 DNA: TGCGCCAGCAGCCAAGAAACCTATAGTGGGGACACTGAAGCTTTCTTT.

The chain links TRBV9 to TRBJ2-7, with 13 bases fitting TRBD2. V gave up 4 bases and J gave up 4 bases; unmatched junction bases: 5. The germline V gene has CDR1 SGDLS and CDR2 YYNGEE. The CDR3 has 15 residues. The DNA for the CDR3 is TGTGCCAGCAGCTTACTAGCGGGAGGGCCTTACGAGCAGTACTTC. Translation gives CASSLLAGGPYEQYF.

The V gene is TRBV4-3, the J gene TRBJ1-1; 8 nucleotides align to TRBD1. Germline V gene data show CDR1 as LGHNA and CDR2 as YSLEER. J lost 4 bases, V lost 1 base, and 5 bases had no gene match. The CDR3 loop spans 15 amino acids. The CDR3 spells CASSQATGGITEAFF. DNA for the CDR3: TGCGCCAGCAGCCAAGCCACAGGGGGAATCACTGAAGCTTTCTTT.

V is TRBV6-5 and J is TRBJ2-7, with D hard to call. Trimming removed 0 bases at V and 0 bases at J, with 9 bases between. Germline V gene data show CDR1 as MNHEY and CDR2 as SVGAGI. The CDR3 is 15 amino acids. In nucleotides, the CDR3 is TGTGCCAGCAGTTACTCATGTAGAAGCTCCTACGAGCAGTACTTC. This encodes CASSYSCRSSYEQYF.

The chain carries TRBV30 and TRBJ1-1; D is uncertain. CDR3 length equals 11 residues. Germline CDR1 and CDR2: GTSNPN and SVGIG (reference sequence). V gave up 3 bases and J gave up 1 base, with 3 bases separating them. The CDR3 region has the DNA TGTGCCTGGAGCAAGAACACTGAAGCTTTCTTT. As protein: CAWSKNTEAFF.

The V gene is TRBV5-6, the J gene TRBJ2-3, with a possible D match to TRBD2 (6 bases). The CDR3 has 16 amino acids. The germline V gene has CDR1 SGHDT and CDR2 YYEEEE. Trimming left V 3 bases short and J 1 base short, with 15 bases between. The DNA of the CDR3 is TGTGCCAGCAGCTCGCCACGGTTAGCGGGCACAGATACGCAGTATTTT. It translates to CASSSPRLAGTDTQYF.

The rearrangement uses TRBV13 and TRBJ2-5; weak D call: TRBD2 (5 bases). V shed 8 bases and J shed 2 bases, with 18 bases lying between them. The germline V gene has CDR1 PRHDT and CDR2 FYEKMQ (reference sequence). The CDR3 is 15 residues long. In DNA, the CDR3 is TGTGCCAGCTCGGGAAACGATTTCTTTCAAGAGACCCAGTACTTC. Its translation: CASSGNDFFQETQYF.

Worth noting for this clone: Its ends do not fully match the called genes, so a read error is possible. J is TRBJ2-2 and V is TRBV29-1; D possibly uses TRBD1 or TRBD2 (7 bases each). Per germline, CDR1 SQVTM and CDR2 ANQGSEA. CDR3 size: 14 residues. In nucleotides, the CDR3 is TGCAGCGGAGGGGAGGGGGCGAGGCACCGGGGAGCTGTTTTT. It translates to CSGGEGARHRGAVF.

The J gene is TRBJ2-7, the V gene TRBV4-1; 7 bases line up with TRBD1. The V segment lost 1 base and the J segment 4 bases; nucleotides outside the gene matches: 7. CDR1 and CDR2 (germline): MGHRA, YSYEKL. The CDR3 covers 15 residues. CDR3 coding DNA: TGCGCCAGCAGCCAAGGACAGGGAGTATTATACGAGCAGTACTTC. It translates to CASSQGQGVLYEQYF.

The rearrangement uses TRBV7-8 and TRBJ2-7; TRBD1 agrees at 9 bases. Germline CDR1 and CDR2: SGHVS and FQNEAQ. V lost 0 bases to trimming and J lost 2 bases; unmatched junction nucleotides: 2. This CDR3 contains 15 residues. The CDR3 region is CASSLATGGTYEQYF. The DNA of the CDR3 is TGTGCCAGCAGCTTAGCGACAGGGGGGACCTACGAGCAGTACTTC.

The V call is TRBV19, the J call TRBJ2-5, with D maybe TRBD2 (5 bases). Trimming pared 4 bases from V and 4 bases from J, leaving 10 bases between. This CDR3 comprises 13 residues. Looked up from germline, CDR1 is LNHDA and CDR2 is SQIVND (reference sequence). CDR3 DNA sequence: TGTGCCAGTAGTACGTTCGAGGGAGAGACCCAGTACTTC. Its translation is CASSTFEGETQYF. The full variable domain, rest sourced from reference TRBV19 and TRBJ2-5, is DGGITQSPKYLFRKEGQNVTLSCEQNLNHDAMYWYRQDPGQGLRLIYYSQIVNDFQKGDIAEGYSVSREKKESFPLTVTSAQKNPTAFYLCASSTFEGETQYFGPGTRLLVL.

In this sample, this clone turned up once. V usage is TRBV29-1 and J usage is TRBJ1-1; D not certain. V lost 5 bases to trimming and J lost 1 base, with 8 bases between them. The CDR3 is made up of 12 amino acids. CDR1 and CDR2 (germline): SQVTM, ANQGSEA. CDR3 sequence reads: CSVTRGNTEAFF. The CDR3 DNA follows: TGCAGCGTTACCCGGGGGAACACTGAAGCTTTCTTT. Full variable domain (outside the CDR3, taken from reference TRBV29-1 and TRBJ1-1): SAVISQKPSRDICQRGTSLTIQCQVDSQVTMMFWYRQQPGQSLTLIATANQGSEATYESGFVIDKFPISRPNLTFSTLTVSNMSPEDSSIYLCSVTRGNTEAFFGQGTRLTVV.

The chain combines TRBV4-2 with TRBJ2-2; D is unclear. This CDR3 is 15 amino acids long. V was shortened by 0 bases and J by 8 bases, with 13 bases between the two germline ends. Germline lookup yields CDR1 LGHNA and CDR2 YNFKEQ. This chain's CDR3 is CASSQDLVTRGELFF. The CDR3 bases are TGTGCCAGCAGCCAAGATCTTGTCACAAGGGGGGAGCTGTTTTTT.

The J gene is TRBJ2-6, the V gene TRBV29-1; D is ambiguous. The V gene's germline CDR1 is SQVTM and CDR2 ANQGSEA. The CDR3 contains 13 residues. V lost 4 bases and J lost 2, with 6 bases in between. The CDR3 region is CSVAGAGANVLTF. In nucleotides, the CDR3 is TGCAGCGTTGCTGGGGCTGGGGCCAACGTCCTGACTTTC.

This clone ranks as medium-sized (0.01 to 0.1%). The CDR3 here is CASSFLVTGQPQHF. The CDR3 DNA reads TGTGCCAGCAGTTTCTTGGTAACTGGGCAGCCCCAGCATTTT. The gene calls are TRBV28 and TRBJ1-5; no clear D. The CDR3 runs to 14 residues. Deletions cut 3 bases from V and 7 bases from J, with 13 bases between. Germline CDR1 reads MDHEN; CDR2 reads SYDVKM.